Below are 27 T cell receptor beta chains sequenced from a single sample in a study of blood T cell repertoires in COVID-19. TCRdb keeps only in-frame clones here, not all; method: immunoSEQ multiplex PCR. The data show about 250,000 clones, with about 85% seen just once and 3% held by the top ten. Sequenced sample: peripheral blood. The source of these receptors is a man aged 18-30 years with active or convalescent COVID-19.

The chain carries TRBV4-3 and TRBJ2-3, with D perhaps TRBD2 (6 bases). Trimming removed 1 base from V and 10 bases from J, with 15 bases in between. The germline V gene has CDR1 LGHNA and CDR2 YSLEER. The CDR3 is made up of 14 amino acids. Written as DNA, the CDR3 is TGCGCCAGCAGCCAAGCCGGGACTCTAAGCGCGCAGTATTTT. It translates to CASSQAGTLSAQYF.

V and J are TRBV28 and TRBJ2-7; 7 bases are a match to TRBD1. Looked up from germline, CDR1 is MDHEN and CDR2 is SYDVKM. The CDR3 sequence is 14 residues long. V lost 7 bases to trimming and J lost 6 bases; unmatched junction nucleotides: 12. The CDR3 DNA follows: TGTGCCAGCACCCCCGGAGACAGGGTGGCCGAGCAGTACTTC. Translation gives CASTPGDRVAEQYF.

The chain uses TRBV27 and TRBJ2-7, with 7 bases that match TRBD1. V was pared by 4 bases and J by 5 bases, with 8 bases of the junction left unmatched. This CDR3 spans 14 amino acids. Germline V lookup: CDR1 MNHEY, CDR2 SMNVEV (reference sequence). The CDR3 sequence is CASSSPTGFDEQYF. For the CDR3, the DNA is TGTGCCAGCAGTTCACCGACAGGGTTCGACGAGCAGTACTTC.

The genes are TRBV5-1 and TRBJ2-1; TRBD2 matches 13 bases. Germline CDR1 is SGHRS and CDR2 is YFSETQ. The CDR3 contains 17 residues. V was pared by 4 bases and J by 8 bases, with 12 bases of the junction left unmatched. CDR3 sequence reads: CASSRGLAGASWDEQFF. The CDR3 DNA follows: TGCGCCAGCAGCCGAGGACTAGCGGGGGCCTCTTGGGATGAGCAGTTCTTC.

The chain uses TRBV7-3 and TRBJ2-1, with 10 nucleotides matching TRBD2. Unmatched junction bases numbered 10, after V lost 5 bases and J lost 9 bases. This CDR3 is built from 15 residues. CDR1 SGHTA and CDR2 FQGTGA come from the germline V gene. The CDR3 nucleotides are TGTGCCAGCAGCCCCAAAAGGATAGCGGGAGGTGAGCAGTTCTTC. Protein: CASSPKRIAGGEQFF. The full variable domain, rest sourced from reference TRBV7-3 and TRBJ2-1, is GAGVSQTPSNKVTEKGKYVELRCDPISGHTALYWYRQSLGQGPEFLIYFQGTGAADDSGLPNDRFFAVRPEGSVSTLKIQRTERGDSAVYLCASSPKRIAGGEQFFGPGTRLTVL.

This clone was seen just once. The rearrangement links TRBV9 to TRBJ1-3; 12 bases line up with TRBD1. Germline-derived CDR1 and CDR2 are SGDLS and YYNGEE. CDR3 length equals 13 residues. Trimming cost V 8 bases and J 9 bases; bases outside gene matches: 6. The CDR3, as DNA: TGTGCCAGTACGGGACAGGGGGCTGGCACCATATATTTT. Translation gives CASTGQGAGTIYF.

V usage is TRBV10-3 and J usage is TRBJ1-1, with D possibly being TRBD1 (5 bases). V shed 3 bases and J shed 3 bases, with 8 bases lying between them. Germline V gene lookup returns CDR1 ENHRY and CDR2 SYGVKD. This CDR3 contains 13 residues. The CDR3 region is CAISEWGDTEAFF. The CDR3 region has the DNA TGTGCCATCAGTGAATGGGGGGACACTGAAGCTTTCTTT.

This clone came up once. V is TRBV28 and J is TRBJ1-1; possible D gene TRBD1, 5 bases. V was cut by 5 bases and J by 5 bases, with 18 bases left in between. Germline V gives CDR1 MDHEN, CDR2 SYDVKM. This CDR3 is built from 15 residues. DNA for the CDR3: TGTGCCAGCAGTCCCCACCGACAGTTAGCTACTGAAGCTTTCTTT. It encodes CASSPHRQLATEAFF.

J is TRBJ2-2 and V is TRBV19; TRBD1 matches at 10 bases. CDR1 and CDR2 from the germline V gene are LNHDA and SQIVND (reference sequence). This CDR3 has 16 amino acids. The ends lost 6 bases at V and 0 bases at J; junction bases unmatched: 4. The CDR3 DNA sequence: TGTGCCAGTAGCCGAGGACAGGGGGCGAACACCGGGGAGCTGTTTTTT. Translation gives CASSRGQGANTGELFF.

The CDR3 region is CATSRDLGQGNYGYTF. In DNA form, the CDR3 reads TGTGCCACCAGCAGAGATCTAGGACAGGGAAATTATGGCTACACCTTC. The chain combines TRBV15 with TRBJ1-2; TRBD1 matches at 8 bases. CDR1 is LNHNV, CDR2 YYDKDF, per germline (reference sequence). J lost 5 bases, V lost 0 bases, and 8 bases had no gene match. This CDR3 has 16 residues.

The V gene is TRBV30, the J gene TRBJ1-1; the D is unclear. CDR1 is GTSNPN, CDR2 SVGIG, per germline (reference sequence). Trimming shortened V by 2 bases and J by 1 base, and 8 bases separated the two germline ends. The CDR3 totals 13 residues. The CDR3 here is CAWSPHKNTEAFF. The CDR3 DNA follows: TGTGCCTGGAGTCCCCACAAGAACACTGAAGCTTTCTTT.

A single count supports this clone. The rearrangement links TRBV5-1 to TRBJ1-1; 8 nucleotides align to TRBD1. The CDR3 spans 15 residues. Germline lookup yields CDR1 SGHRS and CDR2 YFSETQ. Trimming cost V 2 bases and J 1 base; bases outside gene matches: 4. The CDR3 reads CASSFTDRANTEAFF. CDR3 in DNA: TGCGCCAGCAGCTTTACGGACAGGGCGAACACTGAAGCTTTCTTT.

The gene calls are TRBV28 and TRBJ1-1, with TRBD1 matching over 8 bases. Per the germline V gene, CDR1 is MDHEN and CDR2 is SYDVKM. The CDR3 is made up of 15 amino acids. V dropped 5 bases and J dropped 1; count of bases not matched to a gene: 6. The CDR3 protein is CASSKATGANTEAFF. For the CDR3, the DNA is TGTGCCAGCAGTAAAGCGACAGGGGCGAACACTGAAGCTTTCTTT.

The V and J genes are TRBV25-1 and TRBJ1-1; D may be TRBD1 (6 bases). The CDR3 covers 15 residues. Germline CDR1 reads MGHDK; CDR2 reads SYGVNS. Trimming took 2 bases from V and 5 from J, leaving 15 bases between them. CDR3 DNA: TGTGCCAGCAGTGAACCTTTAAGAGGGGGTACTGAAGCTTTCTTT. This sequence encodes CASSEPLRGGTEAFF.

The rearrangement uses TRBV5-1 and TRBJ2-7; possibly TRBD2 for D (5 bases). The germline CDR1 and CDR2 sequences are SGHRS and YFSETQ. This CDR3 is built from 13 residues. With 10 bases removed from V and 3 bases from J, the gap between germline ends came to 17 bases. Here the CDR3 reads CASSDLGDYEQYF. CDR3 sequence (DNA): TGCGCCTCCTCAGACCTCGGGGACTACGAGCAGTACTTC.

The rearrangement joins TRBV7-2 to TRBJ2-7, with TRBD1 as a possible D gene (6 bases). The CDR3 totals 15 residues. V dropped 5 bases and J dropped 3 bases, with 17 bases sitting between them. The germline V gene has CDR1 SGHTA and CDR2 FQGNSA. Written as DNA, the CDR3 is TGTGCCAGCAGCCCGGGTCTGGGGGCCTTCTACGAGCAGTACTTC. Translated: CASSPGLGAFYEQYF.

This clone was detected a few times. The chain has TRBV14 and TRBJ1-4; D call uncertain. Trimming pared 3 bases from V and 0 bases from J, leaving 8 bases between. Germline CDR1 reads SGHDN; CDR2 reads FVKESK. This CDR3 contains 15 residues. As DNA, the CDR3 is TGTGCCAGCAGCCAGGAGTCGGCAACTAATGAAAAACTGTTTTTT. This translates into CASSQESATNEKLFF. Filled out from reference TRBV14 and TRBJ1-4, the complete variable domain reads EAGVTQFPSHSVIEKGQTVTLRCDPISGHDNLYWYRRVMGKEIKFLLHFVKESKQDESGMPNNRFLAERTGGTYSTLKVQPAELEDSGVYFCASSQESATNEKLFFGSGTQLSVL.

The chain couples TRBV5-5 to TRBJ1-2; 10 nucleotides align to TRBD1. Germline V CDR1 and CDR2: SGHKS, YYEKEE (reference sequence). Trimming took 3 bases from V and 2 from J; bases not matched to a gene: 4. The CDR3 length is 15 residues. For the CDR3, the DNA is TGTGCCAGCAGCTGGACAGGGGGAACCAACTATGGCTACACCTTC. Amino acid sequence: CASSWTGGTNYGYTF.

This clone was seen more than once but under ten times. V and J are TRBV2 and TRBJ2-1; a possible D gene is TRBD2 (6 bases). Deletions cut 6 bases from V and 5 bases from J, with 11 bases between. CDR3 length: 13 residues. CDR1 and CDR2 (germline): SNHLY, FYNNEI. CDR3 loop: CASRWDFDNEQFF. CDR3 nucleotide sequence: TGTGCCAGCAGATGGGACTTTGACAATGAGCAGTTCTTC.

J is TRBJ2-5 and V is TRBV28; the D gene is possibly TRBD2 (6 bases). The CDR3 has 12 amino acids. Germline V lookup: CDR1 MDHEN, CDR2 SYDVKM. The chain's CDR3 is CAAGLGGETQYF. As DNA, the CDR3 is TGTGCGGCAGGCCTGGGAGGAGAGACCCAGTACTTC.

The rearrangement uses TRBV5-4 and TRBJ2-3, with 10 nucleotides matching TRBD2. Trimming at V came to 4 bases and at J to 1 base, leaving 6 bases not matched to a gene. This CDR3 region has 16 residues. Germline CDR1 and CDR2: SGHNT and YYREEE (reference sequence). The CDR3 here is CASSQIGTSGTDTQYF. The CDR3, as DNA: TGTGCCAGCAGCCAGATCGGGACTAGCGGCACAGATACGCAGTATTTT. The entire variable domain, with the rest obtained from reference TRBV5-4 and TRBJ2-3, is as follows: ETGVTQSPTHLIKTRGQQVTLRCSSQSGHNTVSWYQQALGQGPQFIFQYYREEENGRGNFPPRFSGLQFPNYSSELNVNALELDDSALYLCASSQIGTSGTDTQYFGPGTRLTVL.

The rearrangement uses TRBV6-2 or TRBV6-3 and TRBJ1-1; no reliable D call. There are 15 residues in the CDR3. V lost 0 bases and J 4 bases, leaving 12 bases between the germline ends. Germline V gene lookup returns CDR1 MNHEY and CDR2 SVGEGT. As DNA, the CDR3 is TGTGCCAGCAGTTACTCAGGAGGTCGGGGCACTGAAGCTTTCTTT. It is translated as CASSYSGGRGTEAFF.

The table lists this clone with a few counts. The chain is built from TRBV2 and TRBJ1-5; the match to TRBD1 covers 7 bases. CDR1 SNHLY and CDR2 FYNNEI come from the germline V gene. The junction had 7 bases not matched to a gene; V was cut back by 9 bases and J by 2 bases. The length of the CDR3 is 14 residues. In DNA form, the CDR3 reads TGTGCCAGTGAAGACAGGGTCGGCAATCAGCCCCAGCATTTT. The encoded protein is CASEDRVGNQPQHF.

This clone has just a few counts. CDR3 sequence: CASSAHSLQETQYF. The CDR3 DNA reads TGTGCCAGCAGCGCCCACTCTCTGCAAGAGACCCAGTACTTC. The chain carries TRBV9 and TRBJ2-5, with unresolved D. Germline lookup yields CDR1 SGDLS and CDR2 YYNGEE. The CDR3 runs 14 residues. Deletions cut 3 bases from V and 2 bases from J, with 11 bases between.

The chain uses TRBV19 and TRBJ1-5; D is ambiguous. CDR3 length equals 12 residues. V gave up 2 bases and J gave up 7 bases, with 6 bases separating them. Germline CDR1 LNHDA, CDR2 SQIVND (reference sequence). CDR3 DNA: TGTGCCAGTAGTATACGGAGGCAGCCCCAGCATTTT. It specifies CASSIRRQPQHF.

This chain connects TRBV6-5 to TRBJ1-2; 7 nucleotides align to TRBD1. CDR1 and CDR2 (germline): MNHEY, SVGAGI. CDR3 length: 12 residues. J lost 14 bases, V lost 5 bases, and 11 bases had no gene match. Written as DNA, the CDR3 is TGTGCCAGCAGTAGCCCAGGGACAGCGGATACCTTC. Translated: CASSSPGTADTF.

The V call is TRBV15, the J call TRBJ1-4, with 9 bases lining up with TRBD1. The V gene's germline CDR1 is LNHNV and CDR2 YYDKDF (reference sequence). CDR3 length equals 13 residues. V lost 5 bases and J lost 11; bases outside the gene matches: 6. The CDR3 nucleotides read TGTGCCACCAGCGGGACAGGGTTCAAGAAACTGTTTTTT. Protein product: CATSGTGFKKLFF.